The text below deals with one TCR beta chain. This clonotype was picked up many times. Its antigen has not been determined. No much larger clone is present one base from it, and per-base qualities are unavailable. The germline V gene specifies MDHEN as CDR1 and SYDVKM as CDR2. Counted from cysteine to phenylalanine, this CDR3 has 12 amino acids. Of the read, only the CDR3 DNA is kept; its 36 bases are in frame from base 1. V was cut back by 8 bases and J by 4 bases, leaving a gap of 8 bases between them. The instrument was an Illumina HiSeq 1500. Using fastp at Q25 and MiXCR, TCRdb reprocessed the public reads and kept productive beta chains. Rows are unified per CDR3 protein, each entry keeping the most common DNA and genes. In this sample the table shows 360,000 or so distinct CDR3 sequences, roughly 36% of which occur a single time. The ten most abundant clones make up roughly 14% of the sample. The treatment or condition label on this specimen signifies: in vitro stimulation with specific CMV peptide epitopes to enrich CMV-specific T cells.

The data are from a study of T cell repertoires in cytomegalovirus infection (dated by TCRdb to about 2019). A note on the overall study: Recently identified HLA-C-restricted CMV epitopes, whose presentation resists viral immunomodulation, were targeted by peptide stimulations together with well-studied HLA-B-restricted epitopes. The HLA type of each donor mattered for the analysis, because public TCR beta signatures pointed to carriage of CMV infection along with the matching HLA type. What the work shows at the level of the full study, not this receptor alone: In both this cohort and an independent cohort of 352 donors, the cumulative frequency of public TCR beta family members distinguished carriers of CMV infection plus the relevant HLA type. In the ex vivo response, HLA-C-restricted CMV-specific TCR beta clonotypes were dominant, and in two of eight donors the single most frequent clonotype came from this HLA-C-restricted group.

The rearrangement combines TRBV28 with TRBJ2-2, with TRBD1 as a weak D call on 6 bases. The clonotype was recovered from a human donor in good health (CMV status not recorded). Some clones in this sample may be carry-over from other donors' samples. Sequences were derived from cultured PBMCs, sampled from culture after CMV antigen stimulation. Read as DNA, the sequence is TGTGCCAGCCAGGGGAGCACCGGGGAGCTGTTTTTT. This gives the protein CASQGSTGELFF.